This T cell receptor beta chain originates from a study of blood T cell repertoires in COVID-19. Across the whole study: From the United States, Italy and Spain came samples of acute and convalescent COVID-19.

Using immunoSEQ multiplex PCR, the repertoire was profiled, and TCRdb retains in-frame clones only, with some absent. The sample yields 250,000 to 300,000 clones, about nine tenths seen once. Deletions cut 2 bases from V and 1 base from J, with 9 bases between. This CDR3 region has 15 residues. Germline lookup yields CDR1 LGHDT and CDR2 YNNKEL (reference sequence). V gene TRBV3-1 (or the pseudogene TRBV3-2) combines with J gene TRBJ1-3; D remains unclear. This TCR was sampled from a woman in her fifties or sixties who had recovered from COVID-19. The specimen sequenced was peripheral blood. The CDR3 here is CASSQLSPSGNTIYF. The CDR3 nucleotides are TGTGCCAGCAGCCAACTAAGTCCGTCTGGAAACACCATATATTTT.